The clone carrying this T cell receptor (beta chain) has a single count. Antigen unknown. Clones were sequenced by immunoSEQ multiplex PCR, and TCRdb holds only the in-frame ones, with some missing. The sample carries 100,000 to 120,000 clones, roughly 89% recorded once. The sample is drawn from a study of Tregs in tolerant kidney transplant recipients. Regarding the study as a whole: Tolerant patients' donor-specific Tregs expanded beyond overall Tregs, suggesting antigen-driven growth. The small number of patients limits these findings pending further validation.

CD4+CD25+CD127- Tregs, CD4+CD25- non-Tregs, CD4 and CD8 cells were sorted. The germline CDR1 and CDR2 sequences are SGHTA and FQGNSA. V was clipped by 3 bases and J by 2 bases; unmatched bases: 4. The CDR3 length is 14 residues. The clonotype originates from a human donor who received a combined kidney and bone marrow transplant. This sample comprised CD4+ T cells from blood, obtained before the transplant. The V and J genes are TRBV7-2 and TRBJ2-7, with 7 bases that match TRBD1. The CDR3 coding sequence is TGTGCCAGCAGCTTGGGACAGCCCCCCTACGAGCAGTACTTC. The encoded protein is CASSLGQPPYEQYF.